This T cell receptor (beta chain) stems from a study of shared clonotypes between healthy human individuals. The wider study: The cohort had two women and a few men, ages 18 to 49. General study points: Generally, estimated richness proved larger in naive subsets than it did in memory subsets.

This was a deep-level run. Repertoires were generated with immunoSEQ multiplex PCR, while TCRdb's copy carries only in-frame clones and drops some. The data contain under 1,100,000 clones, under 80% of them singletons. Trimming left V 3 bases short and J 4 bases short, with 9 bases between. The CDR3 loop spans 13 amino acids. Germline CDR1 is LNHDA and CDR2 is SQIVND (reference sequence). About this clone itself: Its cognate antigen is unknown.

The sequenced sample was memory CD4+ T cells sorted from blood. Subset indicated: CD45RA-negative fraction. The rearrangement joins TRBV19 to TRBJ2-5; no reliable D call. The receptor's source is a man aged 18 to 30 in good health. The CDR3 nucleotides read TGTGCCAGTAGTATCATTAACGCAGAGACCCAGTACTTC. It is translated as CASSIINAETQYF.